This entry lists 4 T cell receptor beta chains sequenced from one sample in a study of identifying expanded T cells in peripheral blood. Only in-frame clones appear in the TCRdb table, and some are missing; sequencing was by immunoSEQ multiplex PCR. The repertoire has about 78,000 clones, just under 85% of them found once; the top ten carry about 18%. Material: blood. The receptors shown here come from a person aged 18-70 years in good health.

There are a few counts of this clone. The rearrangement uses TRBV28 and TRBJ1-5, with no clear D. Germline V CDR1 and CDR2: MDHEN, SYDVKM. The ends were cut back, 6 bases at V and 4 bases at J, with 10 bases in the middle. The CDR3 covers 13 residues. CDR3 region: CASSRPGNQPQHF. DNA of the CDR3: TGTGCCAGCAGCCGACCCGGGAATCAGCCCCAGCATTTT.

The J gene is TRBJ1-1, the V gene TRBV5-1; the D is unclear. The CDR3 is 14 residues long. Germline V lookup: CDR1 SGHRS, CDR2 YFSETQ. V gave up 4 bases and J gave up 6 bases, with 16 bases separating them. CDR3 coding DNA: TGCGCCAGCAGCGACGGACCCCTGGGGTCTGAAGCTTTCTTT. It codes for CASSDGPLGSEAFF. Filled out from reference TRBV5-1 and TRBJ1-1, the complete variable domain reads KAGVTQTPRYLIKTRGQQVTLSCSPISGHRSVSWYQQTPGQGLQFLFEYFSETQRNKGNFPGRFSGRQFSNSRSEMNVSTLELGDSALYLCASSDGPLGSEAFFGQGTRLTVV.

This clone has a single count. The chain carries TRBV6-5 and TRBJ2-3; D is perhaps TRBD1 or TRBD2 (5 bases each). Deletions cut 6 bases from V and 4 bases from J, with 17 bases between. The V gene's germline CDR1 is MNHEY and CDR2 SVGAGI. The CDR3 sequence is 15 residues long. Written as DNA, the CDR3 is TGTGCCAGCAGACCCGGGGAAATGGGGGCAGATACGCAGTATTTT. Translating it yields CASRPGEMGADTQYF.

In nucleotides, the CDR3 is TGTGCCAGCTCACCACCGGGGGGGACTCCCAATGGCTACACCTTC. Protein: CASSPPGGTPNGYTF. This chain links TRBV18 with TRBJ1-2; maybe TRBD1 (5 bases). The CDR3 extends over 15 amino acids. Germline lookup yields CDR1 KGHSH and CDR2 LQKENI. Trimming left V 0 bases short and J 6 bases short, with 14 bases between.